This TCR beta chain was captured in a study of technical replicates of blood from a handful of donors (dated by TCRdb to 2015 to 2018). With regard to this clone: The antigen it recognizes is unknown. No base qualities exist here, and no much larger clone lies one base off it.

Library preparation was by the immunoSEQ multiplex PCR assay. What TCRdb holds here is the immuneACCESS table cut down to in-frame rearrangements. Part of the clones is not present; checked against another copy, under half of the missing clones reflect an unresolved V gene, and the others are unexplained. The sample yields some 62,000 clones; approximately 89% were counted once. Together, the top ten hold 5.2% of the sample. Trimming accounts for 0 bases at V and 3 bases at J, while the number of junction bases matched to no gene is 4. CDR1 SGHRS and CDR2 YFSETQ are derived from the germline V gene. The CDR3 contains 15 residues, cysteine and phenylalanine counted. CDR3 DNA is the only sequence kept; it has 45 bases, read in frame from the first base.

This sequence originates from a human donor in good health. Some clones in this sample may be carry-over from other donors' samples. Sequencing was done on a sample of PBMCs. In this chain, TRBV5-1 is recombined with TRBJ2-7; 9 central bases correspond to TRBD1. The CDR3 sequence is CASSLVGTGIYEQYF. The DNA reads as follows: TGCGCCAGCAGCTTGGTTGGGACAGGGATCTACGAGCAGTACTTC.